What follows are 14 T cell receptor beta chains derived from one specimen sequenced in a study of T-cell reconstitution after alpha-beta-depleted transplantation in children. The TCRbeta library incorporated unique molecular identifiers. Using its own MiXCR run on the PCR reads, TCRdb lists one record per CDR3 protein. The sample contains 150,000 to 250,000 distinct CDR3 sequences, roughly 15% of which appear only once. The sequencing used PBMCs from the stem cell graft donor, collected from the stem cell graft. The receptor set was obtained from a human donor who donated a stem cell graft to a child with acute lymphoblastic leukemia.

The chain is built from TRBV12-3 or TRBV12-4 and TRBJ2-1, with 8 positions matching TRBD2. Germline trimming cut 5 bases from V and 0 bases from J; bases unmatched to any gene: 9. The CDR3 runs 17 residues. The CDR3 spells CASSPEAGGFSYNEQFF. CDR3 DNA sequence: TGTGCCAGCAGTCCTGAGGCGGGAGGCTTCTCCTACAATGAGCAGTTCTTC.

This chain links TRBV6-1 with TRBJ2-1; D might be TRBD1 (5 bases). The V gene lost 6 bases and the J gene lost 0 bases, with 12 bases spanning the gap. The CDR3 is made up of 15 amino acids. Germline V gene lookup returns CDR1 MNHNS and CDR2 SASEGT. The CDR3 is CASRAGLGSYNEQFF. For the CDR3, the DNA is TGTGCCAGCAGGGCAGGGCTGGGCTCCTACAATGAGCAGTTCTTC.

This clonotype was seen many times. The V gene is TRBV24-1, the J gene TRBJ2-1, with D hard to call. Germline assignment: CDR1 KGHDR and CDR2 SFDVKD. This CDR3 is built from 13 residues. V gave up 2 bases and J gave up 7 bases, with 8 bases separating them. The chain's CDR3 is CATSDSPGNEQFF. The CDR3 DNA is TGTGCCACCAGTGATTCCCCAGGAAATGAGCAGTTCTTC.

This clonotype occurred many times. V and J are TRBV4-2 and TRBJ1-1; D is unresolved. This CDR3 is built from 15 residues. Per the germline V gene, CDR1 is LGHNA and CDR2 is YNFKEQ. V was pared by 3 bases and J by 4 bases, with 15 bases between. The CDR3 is CASSHMEGSITEAFF. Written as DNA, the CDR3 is TGTGCCAGCAGCCATATGGAGGGTAGTATCACTGAAGCTTTCTTT.

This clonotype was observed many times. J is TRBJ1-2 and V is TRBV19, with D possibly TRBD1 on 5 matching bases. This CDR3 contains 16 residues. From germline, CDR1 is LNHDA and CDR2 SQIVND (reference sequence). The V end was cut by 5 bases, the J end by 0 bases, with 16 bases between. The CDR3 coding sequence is TGTGCCAGTAGTCGGGACGGAATAAGACCTAACTATGGCTACACCTTC. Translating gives CASSRDGIRPNYGYTF.

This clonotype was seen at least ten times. CDR3 in amino acids: CSVWTSGTYEQYF. DNA of the CDR3: TGCAGCGTTTGGACTAGCGGGACCTACGAGCAGTACTTC. The gene calls are TRBV29-1 and TRBJ2-7; TRBD2 matches at 12 bases. With V trimmed by 5 bases and J by 2 bases, 1 base remained unmatched. Germline V gene lookup returns CDR1 SQVTM and CDR2 ANQGSEA. The length of the CDR3 is 13 residues.

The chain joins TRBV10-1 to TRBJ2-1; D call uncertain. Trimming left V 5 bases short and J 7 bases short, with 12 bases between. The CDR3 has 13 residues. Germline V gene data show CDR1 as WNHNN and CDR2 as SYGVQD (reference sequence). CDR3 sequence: CASSKGMWNEQFF. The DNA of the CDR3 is TGCGCCAGCAGTAAAGGGATGTGGAATGAGCAGTTCTTC.

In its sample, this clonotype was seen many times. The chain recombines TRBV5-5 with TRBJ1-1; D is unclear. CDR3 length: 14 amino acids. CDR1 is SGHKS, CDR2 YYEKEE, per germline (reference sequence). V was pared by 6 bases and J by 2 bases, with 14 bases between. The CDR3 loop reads CASTPTLVNTEAFF. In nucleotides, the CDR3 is TGTGCCAGCACCCCGACGTTAGTCAACACTGAAGCTTTCTTT.

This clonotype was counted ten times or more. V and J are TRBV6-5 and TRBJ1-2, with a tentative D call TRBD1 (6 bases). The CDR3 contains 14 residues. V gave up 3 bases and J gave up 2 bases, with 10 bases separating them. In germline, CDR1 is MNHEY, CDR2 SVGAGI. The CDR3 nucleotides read TGTGCCAGCAGTTATGCCGGACAGAACTATGGCTACACCTTC. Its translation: CASSYAGQNYGYTF.

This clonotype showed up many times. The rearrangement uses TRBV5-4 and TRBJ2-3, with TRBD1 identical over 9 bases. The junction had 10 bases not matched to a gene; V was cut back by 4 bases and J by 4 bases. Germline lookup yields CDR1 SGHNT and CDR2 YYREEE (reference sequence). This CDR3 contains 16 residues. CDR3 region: CASSTRTGASPDTQYF. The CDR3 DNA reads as TGTGCCAGCAGCACCCGGACAGGGGCATCTCCAGATACGCAGTATTTT.

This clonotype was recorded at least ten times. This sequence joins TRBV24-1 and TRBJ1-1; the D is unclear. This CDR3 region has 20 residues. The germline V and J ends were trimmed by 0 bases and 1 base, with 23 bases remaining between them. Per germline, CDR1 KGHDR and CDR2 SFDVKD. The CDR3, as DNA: TGTGCCACCAGTGATTTGCGAGAAGAGAACATGGGCGACCCGAACACTGAAGCTTTCTTT. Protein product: CATSDLREENMGDPNTEAFF.

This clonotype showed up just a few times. CDR3 amino acids: CASSSHPDINTEAFF. The CDR3 nucleotides are TGTGCCAGCAGCTCCCATCCCGACATTAACACTGAAGCTTTCTTT. The rearrangement joins TRBV7-8 to TRBJ1-1; no definite D call. The CDR3 totals 15 residues. Germline V lookup: CDR1 SGHVS, CDR2 FQNEAQ. Trimming took off 4 bases at V and 2 bases at J, with 14 bases between the two ends.

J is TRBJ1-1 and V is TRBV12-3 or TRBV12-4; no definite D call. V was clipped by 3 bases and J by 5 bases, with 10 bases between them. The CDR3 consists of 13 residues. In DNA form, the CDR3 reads TGTGCCAGCAGTTTTGCTGGATGGACTGAAGCTTTCTTT. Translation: CASSFAGWTEAFF.

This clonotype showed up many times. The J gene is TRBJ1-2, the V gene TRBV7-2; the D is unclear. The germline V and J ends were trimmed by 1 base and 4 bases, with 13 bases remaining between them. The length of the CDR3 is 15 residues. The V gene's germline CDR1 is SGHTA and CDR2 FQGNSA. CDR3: CASSLVSAVGYGYTF. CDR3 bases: TGTGCCAGCAGCTTAGTTTCGGCGGTGGGCTATGGCTACACCTTC.